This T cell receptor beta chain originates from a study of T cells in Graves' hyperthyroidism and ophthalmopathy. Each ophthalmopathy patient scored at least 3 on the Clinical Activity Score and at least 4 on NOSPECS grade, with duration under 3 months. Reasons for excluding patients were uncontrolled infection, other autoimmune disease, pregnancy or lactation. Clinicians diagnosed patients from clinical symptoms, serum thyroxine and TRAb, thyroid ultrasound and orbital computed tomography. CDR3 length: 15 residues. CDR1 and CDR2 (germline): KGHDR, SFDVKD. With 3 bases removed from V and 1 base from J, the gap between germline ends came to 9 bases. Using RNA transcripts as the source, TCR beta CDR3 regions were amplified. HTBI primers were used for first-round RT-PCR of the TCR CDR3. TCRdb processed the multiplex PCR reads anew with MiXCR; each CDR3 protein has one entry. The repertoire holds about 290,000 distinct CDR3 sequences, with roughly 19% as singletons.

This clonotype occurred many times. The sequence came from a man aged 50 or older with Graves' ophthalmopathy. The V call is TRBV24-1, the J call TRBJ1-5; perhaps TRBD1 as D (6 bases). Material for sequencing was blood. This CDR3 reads CATSDAGDSNQPQHF. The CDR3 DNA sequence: TGTGCCACCAGTGATGCAGGGGACAGCAATCAGCCCCAGCATTTT.